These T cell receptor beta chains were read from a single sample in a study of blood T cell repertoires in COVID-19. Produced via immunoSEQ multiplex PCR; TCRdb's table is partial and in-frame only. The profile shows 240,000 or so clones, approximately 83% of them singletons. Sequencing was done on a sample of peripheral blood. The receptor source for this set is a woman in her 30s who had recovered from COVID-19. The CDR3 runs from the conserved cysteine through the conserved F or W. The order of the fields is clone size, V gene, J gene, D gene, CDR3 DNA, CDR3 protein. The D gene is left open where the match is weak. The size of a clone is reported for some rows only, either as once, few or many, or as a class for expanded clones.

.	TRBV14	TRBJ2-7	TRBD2	TGTGCCAGCAGCCAAGCAGTCTCGCGGGGGGCCTACGAGCAGTACTTC	CASSQAVSRGAYEQYF
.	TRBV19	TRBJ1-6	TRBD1	TGTGCCAGTAAACCGGGACAGGGAGGATCACCCCTCCACTTT	CASKPGQGGSPLHF
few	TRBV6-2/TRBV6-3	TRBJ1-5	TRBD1	TGTGCCAGCAGCTGGACAGGGGCTTTCAATCAGCCCCAGCATTTT	CASSWTGAFNQPQHF
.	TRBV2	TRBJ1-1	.	TGTGCCACCAGGAACACAGGGTCTGGCACTGAAGCTTTCTTT	CATRNTGSGTEAFF
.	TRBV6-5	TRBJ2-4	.	TGTGCCAGCAGTTACTCAAGGGGAGAGGGGGAATACTTC	CASSYSRGEGEYF
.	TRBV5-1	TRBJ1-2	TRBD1	TGCGCCAGCAGCTTGGGAGGGACAGGGGACTATGGCTACACCTTC	CASSLGGTGDYGYTF
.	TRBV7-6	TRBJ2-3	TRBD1	TGTGCCAGCAGCTTATACGACAGGGGCACAGATACGCAGTATTTT	CASSLYDRGTDTQYF
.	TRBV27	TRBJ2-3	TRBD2	TGTGCCAGCAGTATTAGCGGGGGGATTACAGATACGCAGTATTTT	CASSISGGITDTQYF
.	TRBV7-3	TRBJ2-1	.	TGTGCCAGCAGCACCTTGGTCACCGGTTACAATGAGCAGTTCTTC	CASSTLVTGYNEQFF
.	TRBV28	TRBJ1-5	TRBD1	TGTGCCAGCAGTTCCACAGGGGTGAGGCAGCCCCAGCATTTT	CASSSTGVRQPQHF
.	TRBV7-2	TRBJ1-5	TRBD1	TGTGCCAGCAGCTTAGGGGACAGGGCGGCAGGTAGCAATCAGCCCCAGCATTTT	CASSLGDRAAGSNQPQHF
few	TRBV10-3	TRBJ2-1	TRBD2	TGTGCCATCAGACGACTAGCGGGGGCACACGGGGATGAGCAGTTCTTC	CAIRRLAGAHGDEQFF
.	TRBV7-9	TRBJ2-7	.	TGTGCCAGCAGTCGCAAAGGGGGGGTTTGGTACGAGCAGTACTTC	CASSRKGGVWYEQYF
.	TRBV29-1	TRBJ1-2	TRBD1	TGCAGCGCCGAAGGGACAGTAAATGGCTACACCTTC	CSAEGTVNGYTF
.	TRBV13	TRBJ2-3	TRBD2	TGTGCCAGCGGGACTAGCGGCACAGATACGCAGTATTTT	CASGTSGTDTQYF
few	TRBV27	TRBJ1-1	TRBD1	TGTGCCAGCAGCCGGACAGGATGGTTTACTGAAGCTTTCTTT	CASSRTGWFTEAFF
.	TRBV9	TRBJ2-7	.	TGTGCCAGCAGCTTGGGGGCTAGCACCTACGAGCAGTACTTC	CASSLGASTYEQYF
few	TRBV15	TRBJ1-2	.	TGTGCCACCAGCAGGGCCGGGACAAACTATGGCTACACCTTC	CATSRAGTNYGYTF
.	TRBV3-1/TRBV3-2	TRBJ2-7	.	TGTGCCAGCAGCCATCGGGAATTCAACTACGAGCAGTACTTC	CASSHREFNYEQYF
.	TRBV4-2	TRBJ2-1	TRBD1	TGTGCCAGCAGCCTAGACAGGGGGCCATACAATGAGCAGTTCTTC	CASSLDRGPYNEQFF
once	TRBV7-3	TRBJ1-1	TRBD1	TGTGCCAGCAGCTTAGGACAGGGCTATTCAGCTTTCTTT	CASSLGQGYSAFF
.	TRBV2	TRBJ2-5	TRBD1	TGTGCCACCTGGACAGGGCCCGGAGAGACCCAGTACTTC	CATWTGPGETQYF
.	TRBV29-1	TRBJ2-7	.	TGCAGCGCCCTGGAGGGACCGGGAGACTACGAGCAGTACTTC	CSALEGPGDYEQYF
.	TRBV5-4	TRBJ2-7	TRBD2	TGTGCCAGCAGCTTGACGGGGGGGTCCCACGAGCAGTACTTC	CASSLTGGSHEQYF
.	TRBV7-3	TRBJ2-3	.	TGTGCCAGCAGCAAGGACTATGGGGGAGATACGCAGTATTTT	CASSKDYGGDTQYF
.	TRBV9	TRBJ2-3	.	TGTGCCAGCAGCCCACCAAACTGGCGGGGGCCCACAGATACGCAGTATTTT	CASSPPNWRGPTDTQYF
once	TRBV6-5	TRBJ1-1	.	TGTGCCAGCAGCTGGGGCGGGGGAACTGAAGCTTTCTTT	CASSWGGGTEAFF
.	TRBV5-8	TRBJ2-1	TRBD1	TGTGCCAGCAGTCACCGACAGGGGGCTTACAATGAGCAGTTCTTC	CASSHRQGAYNEQFF